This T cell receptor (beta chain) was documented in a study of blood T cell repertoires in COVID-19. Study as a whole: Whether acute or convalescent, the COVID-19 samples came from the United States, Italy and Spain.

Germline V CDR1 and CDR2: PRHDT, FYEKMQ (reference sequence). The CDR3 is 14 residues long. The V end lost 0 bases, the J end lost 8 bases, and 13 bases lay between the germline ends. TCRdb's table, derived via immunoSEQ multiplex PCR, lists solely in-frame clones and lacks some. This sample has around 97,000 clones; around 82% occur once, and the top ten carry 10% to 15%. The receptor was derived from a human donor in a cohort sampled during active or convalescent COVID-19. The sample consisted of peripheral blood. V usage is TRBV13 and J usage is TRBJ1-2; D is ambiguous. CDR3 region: CASSLGPKTGGYTF. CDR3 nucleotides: TGTGCCAGCAGCTTAGGGCCTAAAACGGGAGGCTACACCTTC.